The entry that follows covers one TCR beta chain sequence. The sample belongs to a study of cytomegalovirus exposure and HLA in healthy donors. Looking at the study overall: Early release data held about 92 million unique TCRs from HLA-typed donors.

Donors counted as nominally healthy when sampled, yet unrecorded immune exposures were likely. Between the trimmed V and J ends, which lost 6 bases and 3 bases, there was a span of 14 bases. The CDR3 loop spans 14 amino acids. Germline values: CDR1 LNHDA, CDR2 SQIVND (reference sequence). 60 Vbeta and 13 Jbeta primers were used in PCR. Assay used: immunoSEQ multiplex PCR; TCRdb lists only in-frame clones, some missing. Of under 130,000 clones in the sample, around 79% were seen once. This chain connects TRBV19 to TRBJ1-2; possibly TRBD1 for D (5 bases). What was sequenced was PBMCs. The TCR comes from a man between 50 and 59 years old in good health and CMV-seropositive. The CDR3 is CASRQTVPDYGYTF. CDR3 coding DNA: TGTGCCAGTAGACAGACAGTCCCTGACTATGGCTACACCTTC.